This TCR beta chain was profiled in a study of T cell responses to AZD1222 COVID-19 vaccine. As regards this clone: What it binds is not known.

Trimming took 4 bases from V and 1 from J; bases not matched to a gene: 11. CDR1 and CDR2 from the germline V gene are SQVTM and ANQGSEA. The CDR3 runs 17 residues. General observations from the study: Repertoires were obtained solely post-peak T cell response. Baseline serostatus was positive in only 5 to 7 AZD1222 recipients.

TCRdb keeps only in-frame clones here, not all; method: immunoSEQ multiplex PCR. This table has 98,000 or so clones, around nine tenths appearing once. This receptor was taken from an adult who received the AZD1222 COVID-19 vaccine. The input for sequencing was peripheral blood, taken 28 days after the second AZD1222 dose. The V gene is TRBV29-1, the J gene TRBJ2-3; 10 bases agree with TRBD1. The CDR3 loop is CSVGKGQGLMGTDTQYF. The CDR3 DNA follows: TGCAGCGTTGGCAAGGGACAGGGGTTGATGGGCACAGATACGCAGTATTTT.